A selection of T cell receptor beta chains follows, all from one sample in a study of immune evolution from preneoplasia to lung adenocarcinoma. The assay was immunoSEQ multiplex PCR, and TCRdb's table has in-frame clones only and misses some. The table lists some 5,000 clones, 65% to 70% of them singletons. The sample comprised FFPE adjacent normal lung tissue. These receptors came from a person older than 75 with lung adenocarcinoma. Each CDR3 is given with its conserved first and last residue. Fields, in order: V gene, clone size, D gene, J gene, CDR3 protein, CDR3 DNA. D genes are given only for firm matches. Part of the rows lack a size; the others show once, few, many or a class for expanded clones.

TRBV28	.	TRBD1	TRBJ2-7	CASSRQGLYEQYF	TGTGCCAGCAGCCGACAGGGGCTCTACGAGCAGTACTTC
TRBV5-1	.	TRBD2	TRBJ2-3	CASSGGDYTDTQYF	TGCGCCAGCAGCGGAGGGGACTACACAGATACGCAGTATTTT
TRBV27	.	.	TRBJ1-5	CASSSVWSNQPQHF	TGTGCCAGCAGTTCTGTGTGGAGCAATCAGCCCCAGCATTTT
TRBV4-1	.	.	TRBJ2-7	CASSRTGTADYEQYF	TGCGCCAGCAGCCGTACCGGGACGGCGGACTACGAGCAGTACTTC
TRBV7-9	.	TRBD2	TRBJ2-3	CASSLGNSGGQDTQYF	TGTGCCAGCAGCTTAGGAAACAGCGGGGGCCAAGATACGCAGTATTTT
TRBV18	.	TRBD1	TRBJ1-5	CASSPGQGLQPQHF	TGTGCCAGCTCACCGGGACAGGGTCTGCAGCCCCAGCATTTT
TRBV7-3	.	.	TRBJ1-6	CASSILGDSPLHF	TGTGCCAGCAGCATCCTAGGGGATTCACCCCTCCACTTT
TRBV5-1	once	TRBD1	TRBJ1-2	CASSLRTGGTYGYTF	TGCGCCAGCAGCTTGCGGACAGGGGGCACCTATGGCTACACCTTC
TRBV28	once	.	TRBJ1-1	CASRAADPNTEAFF	TGTGCCAGCAGGGCGGCCGATCCGAACACTGAAGCTTTCTTT
TRBV14	.	.	TRBJ2-3	CASSQGQGGTQYF	TGTGCCAGCAGCCAAGGTCAGGGGGGTACGCAGTATTTT
TRBV7-6	medium-sized	.	TRBJ2-7	CASSLAGDTFYEQYF	TGTGCCAGCAGCTTAGCAGGGGACACCTTCTACGAGCAGTACTTC
TRBV7-2	medium-sized	.	TRBJ1-3	CASSLAVGVQGNTIYF	TGTGCCAGCAGCTTAGCGGTGGGGGTGCAAGGAAACACCATATATTTT
TRBV27	.	.	TRBJ1-2	CASSPGMRGYGYTF	TGTGCCAGCAGCCCAGGAATGAGGGGCTATGGCTACACCTTC
TRBV7-9	.	TRBD2	TRBJ2-3	CASSSGTSGVTQYF	TGTGCCAGCAGCTCCGGGACTAGCGGGGTTACGCAGTATTTT
TRBV7-2	few	TRBD2	TRBJ2-5	CASSVPGLALRETQYF	TGTGCCAGCAGCGTACCCGGACTAGCACTTCGAGAGACCCAGTACTTC
TRBV7-9	.	.	TRBJ2-1	CASSLVGSERSYNEQFF	TGTGCCAGCAGCTTAGTCGGTAGCGAGCGGTCCTACAATGAGCAGTTCTTC
TRBV7-6	.	TRBD1	TRBJ2-2	CASSPGTGSGELFF	TGTGCCAGCAGCCCCGGGACAGGGTCCGGGGAGCTGTTTTTT
TRBV2	.	TRBD2	TRBJ2-3	CASSVLGAGDTDTQYF	TGTGCCAGCAGTGTCCTGGGAGCGGGGGACACAGATACGCAGTATTTT
TRBV18	few	TRBD1	TRBJ2-5	CASSRDRSSTWETQYF	TGTGCCAGCTCGCGGGACAGGTCCTCGACGTGGGAGACCCAGTACTTC
TRBV28	.	.	TRBJ1-4	CASSSGPEGEKLFF	TGTGCCAGCAGTTCGGGCCCCGAAGGTGAAAAACTGTTTTTT
TRBV6-1	.	TRBD2	TRBJ2-7	CASSEVLSRGGYEQYF	TGTGCCAGCAGTGAGGTCCTCTCGCGGGGGGGCTACGAGCAGTACTTC
TRBV11-1	medium-sized	TRBD2	TRBJ2-7	CASSSGLANEQYF	TGTGCCAGCAGCTCAGGACTAGCCAACGAGCAGTACTTC
TRBV30	.	.	TRBJ2-5	CACSKSTRETQYF	TGTGCCTGTTCCAAATCTACAAGGGAGACCCAGTACTTC
TRBV7-8	.	.	TRBJ1-5	CASSLEEGEFSQPQHF	TGTGCCAGCAGCTTAGAGGAGGGAGAGTTCAGTCAGCCCCAGCATTTT
TRBV4-3	.	.	TRBJ1-1	CASSQEDKNTEAFF	TGCGCCAGCAGCCAAGAGGACAAGAACACTGAAGCTTTCTTT
TRBV4-3	.	TRBD2	TRBJ2-7	CASSQDRPSGAYEQYF	TGCGCCAGCAGCCAAGATAGACCTAGCGGGGCCTACGAGCAGTACTTC
TRBV28	.	.	TRBJ2-1	CASSLAGIDNEQFF	TGTGCCAGCAGTCTTGCAGGAATCGACAATGAGCAGTTCTTC
TRBV29-1	.	.	TRBJ1-2	CSVETRGYYGYTF	TGCAGCGTTGAGACCAGGGGTTACTATGGCTACACCTTC
TRBV6-1	.	.	TRBJ2-5	CASNRAVEETQYF	TGTGCCAGCAACCGGGCCGTAGAAGAGACCCAGTACTTC
TRBV10-2	.	TRBD1	TRBJ2-5	CASQTGEETQYF	TGCGCCAGCCAGACAGGGGAAGAGACCCAGTACTTC
TRBV7-9	large	.	TRBJ1-2	CASRDGSYGYTF	TGTGCCAGCCGCGACGGCAGCTATGGCTACACCTTC
TRBV27	.	TRBD1	TRBJ1-6	CASSLTGTGNSPLHF	TGTGCCAGCAGTTTAACCGGGACAGGGAATTCACCCCTCCACTTT
TRBV11-2	.	.	TRBJ1-2	CASSLNAGAGYGYTF	TGTGCCAGCAGCCTTAATGCAGGGGCGGGCTATGGCTACACCTTC
TRBV6-1	.	.	TRBJ2-5	CASSEWEGGLQETQYF	TGTGCCAGCAGTGAATGGGAGGGGGGGCTGCAAGAGACCCAGTACTTC
TRBV5-6	.	.	TRBJ1-2	CASSLALGARHYGYTF	TGTGCCAGCAGCTTGGCGCTGGGGGCGAGGCACTATGGCTACACCTTC
TRBV7-2	.	TRBD2	TRBJ2-5	CASSLAVGWGGDRMQETQYF	TGTGCCAGCAGCTTAGCGGTTGGTTGGGGAGGGGATAGGATGCAAGAGACCCAGTACTTC
TRBV9	.	.	TRBJ2-5	CASSVVGAGTGETQYF	TGTGCCAGCAGCGTAGTGGGGGCGGGGACTGGCGAGACCCAGTACTTC
TRBV4-1	.	TRBD1	TRBJ2-5	CASSPTPDRDRETQYF	TGCGCCAGCAGCCCCACCCCGGACAGGGATAGGGAGACCCAGTACTTC
TRBV2	.	.	TRBJ2-5	CASSLTDPITETQYF	TGTGCCAGCAGTTTGACGGACCCAATTACGGAGACCCAGTACTTC
TRBV4-3	.	TRBD1	TRBJ1-4	CASSLTGVREKLFF	TGCGCCAGCAGCCTGACAGGGGTCCGGGAAAAACTGTTTTTT
TRBV7-6	.	.	TRBJ2-5	CASSSTAKETQYF	TGTGCCAGCAGCTCGACAGCCAAGGAGACCCAGTACTTC
TRBV4-3	.	.	TRBJ1-1	CASTFEGGMNTEAFF	TGCGCCAGCACCTTCGAGGGGGGTATGAACACTGAAGCTTTCTTT
TRBV23-1	.	.	TRBJ2-3	CASPQGGIRGRNRKDTQYF	TGCGCCAGCCCCCAGGGGGGGATCAGGGGGCGTAATCGTAAAGATACGCAGTATTTT
TRBV19	.	.	TRBJ1-5	CASSVKVRQPQHF	TGTGCCAGTAGCGTGAAGGTCCGCCAGCCCCAGCATTTT
TRBV30	once	TRBD1	TRBJ2-7	CAWSPRGFRGREQYF	TGTGCCTGGAGCCCAAGGGGGTTTAGGGGGCGCGAGCAGTACTTC
TRBV5-6	.	.	TRBJ2-3	CASNYFAGSTDTQYF	TGTGCCAGCAACTACTTTGCAGGGAGCACAGATACGCAGTATTTT
TRBV10-3	.	.	TRBJ1-2	CAISDQKARGYTF	TGTGCCATCAGTGATCAGAAGGCCAGGGGCTACACCTTC
TRBV5-1	.	.	TRBJ1-5	CASSLVAPQHF	TGCGCCAGCAGCTTGGTGGCACCCCAGCATTTT
TRBV25-1	.	.	TRBJ2-5	CASSEYGVAGARETQYF	TGTGCCAGCAGTGAATATGGCGTGGCAGGGGCTCGGGAGACCCAGTACTTC
TRBV2	.	TRBD1	TRBJ2-1	CASSRDRVGDEQFF	TGTGCCAGCAGCCGGGACAGGGTCGGCGATGAGCAGTTCTTC
TRBV27	once	TRBD2	TRBJ2-1	CASSLFLAGGGRDNEQFF	TGTGCCAGCAGTTTATTCCTAGCGGGGGGGGGTCGGGATAATGAGCAGTTCTTC
TRBV16	large	TRBD1	TRBJ1-5	CASRQGGTVNQPQHF	TGTGCCAGCAGGCAGGGGGGGACAGTCAATCAGCCCCAGCATTTT
TRBV30	once	.	TRBJ2-5	CAWSGGRRETQYF	TGTGCCTGGAGTGGGGGGCGGAGAGAGACCCAGTACTTC
TRBV19	.	TRBD1	TRBJ1-6	CASSLPQGAGNSPLHF	TGTGCCAGTAGCCTACCTCAGGGGGCTGGAAATTCACCCCTCCACTTT
TRBV11-2	few	.	TRBJ2-7	CASSLGGPEQYF	TGTGCCAGCAGCTTAGGAGGGCCCGAGCAGTACTTC
TRBV7-2	few	.	TRBJ1-5	CASTRVGQPQHF	TGTGCCAGCACGCGAGTGGGGCAGCCCCAGCATTTT
TRBV19	few	.	TRBJ1-1	CASKRGLTDTEAFF	TGTGCCAGTAAGAGAGGGCTTACCGACACTGAAGCTTTCTTT
TRBV7-3	.	.	TRBJ2-3	CASSQNTGDTQYF	TGTGCCAGCAGCCAGAATACGGGAGATACGCAGTATTTT
TRBV7-9	.	TRBD2	TRBJ2-3	CASSLGNSGGSTDTQYF	TGTGCCAGCAGCTTAGGGAATAGCGGGGGTAGCACAGATACGCAGTATTTT
TRBV28	.	TRBD1	TRBJ2-5	CASSTRTGGQETQYF	TGTGCCAGCAGTACCCGGACAGGGGGCCAGGAGACCCAGTACTTC